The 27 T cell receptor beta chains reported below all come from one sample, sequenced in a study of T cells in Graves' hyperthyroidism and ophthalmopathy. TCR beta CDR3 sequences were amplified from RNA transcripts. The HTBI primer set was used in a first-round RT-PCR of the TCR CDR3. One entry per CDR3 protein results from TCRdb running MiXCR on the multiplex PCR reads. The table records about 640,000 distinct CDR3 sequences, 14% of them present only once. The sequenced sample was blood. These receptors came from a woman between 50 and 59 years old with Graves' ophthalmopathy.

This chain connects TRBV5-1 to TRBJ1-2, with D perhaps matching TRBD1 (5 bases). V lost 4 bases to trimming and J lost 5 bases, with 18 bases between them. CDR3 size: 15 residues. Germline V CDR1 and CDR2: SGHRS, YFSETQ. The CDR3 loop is CASSGNLGGDYGYTF. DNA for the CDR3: TGCGCCAGCAGCGGAAATCTAGGAGGGGATTATGGCTACACCTTC.

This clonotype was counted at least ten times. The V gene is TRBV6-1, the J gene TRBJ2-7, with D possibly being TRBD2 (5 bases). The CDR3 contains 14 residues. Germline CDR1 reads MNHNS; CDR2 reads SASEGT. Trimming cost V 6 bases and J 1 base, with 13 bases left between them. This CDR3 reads CASRLPGTSYEQYF. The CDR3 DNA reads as TGTGCCAGCAGGCTCCCGGGAACATCCTACGAGCAGTACTTC.

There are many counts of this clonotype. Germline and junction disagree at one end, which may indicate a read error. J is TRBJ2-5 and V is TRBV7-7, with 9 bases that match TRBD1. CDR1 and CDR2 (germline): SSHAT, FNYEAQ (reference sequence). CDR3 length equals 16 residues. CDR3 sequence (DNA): TGTGCTAGCAGCTTAAGCAGGACAGGGGCCGGGGAGACCCAGTACTTC. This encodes CASSLSRTGAGETQYF.

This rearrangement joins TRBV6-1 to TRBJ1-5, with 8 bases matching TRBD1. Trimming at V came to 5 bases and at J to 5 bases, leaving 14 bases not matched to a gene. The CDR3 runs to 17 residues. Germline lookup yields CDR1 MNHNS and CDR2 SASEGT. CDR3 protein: CASSRRTGTATDQPQHF. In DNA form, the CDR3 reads TGTGCCAGCAGTCGCCGGACAGGGACGGCCACCGATCAGCCCCAGCATTTT.

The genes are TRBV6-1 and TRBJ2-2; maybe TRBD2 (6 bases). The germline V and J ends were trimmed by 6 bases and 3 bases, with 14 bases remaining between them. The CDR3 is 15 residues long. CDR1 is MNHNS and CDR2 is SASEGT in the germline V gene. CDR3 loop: CASRPRLAYTGELFF. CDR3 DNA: TGTGCCAGCAGGCCCCGCCTAGCGTACACCGGGGAGCTGTTTTTT.

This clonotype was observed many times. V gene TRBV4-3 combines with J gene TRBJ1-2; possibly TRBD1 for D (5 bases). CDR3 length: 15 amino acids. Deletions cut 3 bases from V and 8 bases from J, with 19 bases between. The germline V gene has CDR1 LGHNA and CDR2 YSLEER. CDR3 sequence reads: CASSQEGRGNVGYTF. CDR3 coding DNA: TGCGCCAGCAGCCAGGAGGGGCGTGGAAACGTCGGCTACACCTTC.

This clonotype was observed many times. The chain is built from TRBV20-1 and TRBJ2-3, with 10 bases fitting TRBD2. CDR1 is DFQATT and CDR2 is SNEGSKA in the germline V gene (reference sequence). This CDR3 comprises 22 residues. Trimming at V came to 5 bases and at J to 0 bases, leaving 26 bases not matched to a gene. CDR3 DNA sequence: TGCAGTGCTCACCCCGGGACTAGCGTTGAATTTGGTCCTAACGAAAGCACAGATACGCAGTATTTT. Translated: CSAHPGTSVEFGPNESTDTQYF.

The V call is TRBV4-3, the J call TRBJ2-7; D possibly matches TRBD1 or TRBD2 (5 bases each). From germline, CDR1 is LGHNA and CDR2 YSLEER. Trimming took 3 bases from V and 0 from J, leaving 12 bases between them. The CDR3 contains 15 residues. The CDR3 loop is CASSQVGESSYEQYF. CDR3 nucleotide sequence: TGCGCCAGCAGCCAGGTAGGGGAGAGCTCCTACGAGCAGTACTTC.

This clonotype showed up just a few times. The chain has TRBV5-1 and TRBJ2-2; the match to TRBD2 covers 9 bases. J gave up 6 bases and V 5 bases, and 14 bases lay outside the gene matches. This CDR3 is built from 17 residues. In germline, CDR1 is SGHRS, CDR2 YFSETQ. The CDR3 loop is CASSSGLAVWGSGELFF. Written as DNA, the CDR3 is TGCGCCAGCAGTTCGGGACTAGCCGTATGGGGCTCCGGGGAGCTGTTTTTT.

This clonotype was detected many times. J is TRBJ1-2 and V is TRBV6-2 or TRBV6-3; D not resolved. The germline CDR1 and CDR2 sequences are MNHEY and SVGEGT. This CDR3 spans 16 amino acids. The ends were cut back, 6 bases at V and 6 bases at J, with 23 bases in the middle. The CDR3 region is CASSSGPGGRFDGYTF. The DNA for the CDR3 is TGTGCCAGCAGCTCCGGCCCGGGTGGCAGGTTTGATGGCTACACCTTC.

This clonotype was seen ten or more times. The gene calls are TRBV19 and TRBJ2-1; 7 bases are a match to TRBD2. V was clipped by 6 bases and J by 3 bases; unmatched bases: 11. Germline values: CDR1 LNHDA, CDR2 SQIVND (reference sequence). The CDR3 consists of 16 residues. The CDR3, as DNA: TGTGCCAGTAGCAGCACCAATCTAGCGGACTACAATGAGCAGTTCTTC. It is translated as CASSSTNLADYNEQFF.

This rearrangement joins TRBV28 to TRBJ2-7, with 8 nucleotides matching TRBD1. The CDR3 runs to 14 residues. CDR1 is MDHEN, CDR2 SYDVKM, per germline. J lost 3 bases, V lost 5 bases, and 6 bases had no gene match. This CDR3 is CASSLRQGFYEQYF. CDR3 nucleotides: TGTGCCAGCAGTCTCCGACAGGGGTTCTACGAGCAGTACTTC.

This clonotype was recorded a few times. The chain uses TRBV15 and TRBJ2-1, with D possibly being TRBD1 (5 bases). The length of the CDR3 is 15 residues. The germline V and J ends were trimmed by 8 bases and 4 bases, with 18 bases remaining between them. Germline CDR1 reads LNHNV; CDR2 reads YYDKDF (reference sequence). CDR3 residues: CATGRLTATYNEQFF. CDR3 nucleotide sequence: TGTGCCACCGGGCGTCTGACAGCTACTTACAATGAGCAGTTCTTC. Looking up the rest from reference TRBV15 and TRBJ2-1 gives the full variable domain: DAMVIQNPRYQVTQFGKPVTLSCSQTLNHNVMYWYQQKSSQAPKLLFHYYDKDFNNEADTPDNFQSRRPNTSFCFLDIRSPGLGDTAMYLCATGRLTATYNEQFFGPGTRLTVL.

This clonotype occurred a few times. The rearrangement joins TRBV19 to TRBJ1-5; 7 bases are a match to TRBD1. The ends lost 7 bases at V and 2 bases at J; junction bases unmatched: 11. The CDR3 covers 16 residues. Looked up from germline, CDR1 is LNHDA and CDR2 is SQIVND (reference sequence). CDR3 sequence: CASISLDRAGNQPQHF. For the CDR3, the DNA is TGTGCCAGTATCTCCCTTGACAGGGCAGGCAATCAGCCCCAGCATTTT.

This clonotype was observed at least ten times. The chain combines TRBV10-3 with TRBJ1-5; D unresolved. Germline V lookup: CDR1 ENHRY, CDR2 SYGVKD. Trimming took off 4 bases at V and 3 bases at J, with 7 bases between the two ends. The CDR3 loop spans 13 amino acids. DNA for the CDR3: TGTGCCATCAGTGGAACAGACAATCAGCCCCAGCATTTT. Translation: CAISGTDNQPQHF.

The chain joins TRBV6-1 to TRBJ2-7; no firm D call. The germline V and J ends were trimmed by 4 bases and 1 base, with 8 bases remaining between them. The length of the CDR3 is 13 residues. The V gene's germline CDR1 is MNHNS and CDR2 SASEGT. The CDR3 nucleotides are TGTGCCAGCAGTGTTGTGATTTCCTACGAGCAGTACTTC. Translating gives CASSVVISYEQYF.

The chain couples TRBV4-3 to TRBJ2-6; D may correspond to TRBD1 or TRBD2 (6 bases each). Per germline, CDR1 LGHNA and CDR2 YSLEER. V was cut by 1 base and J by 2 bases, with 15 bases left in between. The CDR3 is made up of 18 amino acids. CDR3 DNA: TGCGCCAGCAGCCAAGTTACGGGGGCGCAAGCTGGGGCCAACGTCCTGACTTTC. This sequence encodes CASSQVTGAQAGANVLTF.

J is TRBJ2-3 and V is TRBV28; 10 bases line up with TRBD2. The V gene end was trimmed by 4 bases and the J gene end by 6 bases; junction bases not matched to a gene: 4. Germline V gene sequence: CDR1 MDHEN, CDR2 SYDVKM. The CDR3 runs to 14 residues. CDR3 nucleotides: TGTGCCAGCAGTTCCCGGACTAGCGGCGATACGCAGTATTTT. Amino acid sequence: CASSSRTSGDTQYF.

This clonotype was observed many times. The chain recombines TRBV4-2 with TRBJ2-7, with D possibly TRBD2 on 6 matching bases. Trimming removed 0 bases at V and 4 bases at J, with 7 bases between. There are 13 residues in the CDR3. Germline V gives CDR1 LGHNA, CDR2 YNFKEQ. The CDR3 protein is CASSQEGRYEQYF. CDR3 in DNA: TGTGCCAGCAGCCAAGAGGGGAGGTACGAGCAGTACTTC.

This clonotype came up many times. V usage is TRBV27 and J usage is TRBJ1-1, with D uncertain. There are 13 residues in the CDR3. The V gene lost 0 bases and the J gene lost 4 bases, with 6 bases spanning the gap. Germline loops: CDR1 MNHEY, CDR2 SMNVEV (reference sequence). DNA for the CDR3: TGTGCCAGCAGTTTATCGTCAAGCACTGAAGCTTTCTTT. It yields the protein CASSLSSSTEAFF.

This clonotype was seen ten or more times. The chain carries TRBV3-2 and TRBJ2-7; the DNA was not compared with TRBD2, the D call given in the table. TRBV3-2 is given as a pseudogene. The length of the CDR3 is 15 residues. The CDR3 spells CASSLRTPTVYEQYF. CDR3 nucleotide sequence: TGTGCCAGCAGCCTGCGGACTCCCACCGTCTACGAGCAGTACTTC.

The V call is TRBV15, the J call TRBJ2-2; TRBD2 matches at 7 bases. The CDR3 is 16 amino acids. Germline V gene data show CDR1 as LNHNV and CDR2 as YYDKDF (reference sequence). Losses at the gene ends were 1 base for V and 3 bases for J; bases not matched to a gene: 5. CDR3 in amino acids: CATSRVAGVDTGELFF. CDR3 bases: TGTGCCACCAGCAGAGTTGCGGGAGTTGACACCGGGGAGCTGTTTTTT.

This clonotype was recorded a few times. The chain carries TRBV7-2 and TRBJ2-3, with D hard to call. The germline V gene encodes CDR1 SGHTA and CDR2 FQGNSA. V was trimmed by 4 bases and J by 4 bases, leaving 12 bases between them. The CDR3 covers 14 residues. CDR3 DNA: TGTGCCAGCAGCTCCAACGCTGGGTCAGATACGCAGTATTTT. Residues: CASSSNAGSDTQYF.

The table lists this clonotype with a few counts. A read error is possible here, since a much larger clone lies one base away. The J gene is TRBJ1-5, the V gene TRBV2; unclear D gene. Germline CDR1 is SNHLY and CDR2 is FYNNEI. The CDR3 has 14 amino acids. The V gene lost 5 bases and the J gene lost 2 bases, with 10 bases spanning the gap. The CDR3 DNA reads TGTGCCAGCAGTTGCCGGTTTGGCAATCAGCCCCAGCATTTT. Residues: CASSCRFGNQPQHF.

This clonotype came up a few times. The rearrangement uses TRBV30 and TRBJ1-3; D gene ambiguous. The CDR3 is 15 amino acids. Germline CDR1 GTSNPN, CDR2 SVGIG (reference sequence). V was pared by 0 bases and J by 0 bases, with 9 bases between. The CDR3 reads CAWSVYKGSGNTIYF. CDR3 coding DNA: TGTGCCTGGAGTGTATATAAGGGCTCTGGAAACACCATATATTTT.

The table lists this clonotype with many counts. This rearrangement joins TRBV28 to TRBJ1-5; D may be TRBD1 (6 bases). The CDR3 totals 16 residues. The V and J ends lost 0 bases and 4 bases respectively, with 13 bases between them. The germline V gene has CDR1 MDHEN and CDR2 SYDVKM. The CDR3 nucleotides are TGTGCCAGCAGTTTATGGGAGGGAAGGGGGAATCAGCCCCAGCATTTT. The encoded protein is CASSLWEGRGNQPQHF.

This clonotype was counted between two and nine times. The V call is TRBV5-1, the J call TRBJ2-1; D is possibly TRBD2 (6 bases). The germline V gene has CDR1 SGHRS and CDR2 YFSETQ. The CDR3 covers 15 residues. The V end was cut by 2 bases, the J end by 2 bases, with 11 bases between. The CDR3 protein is CASSLRRGPYNEQFF. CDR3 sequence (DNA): TGCGCCAGCAGCTTAAGGAGGGGACCCTACAATGAGCAGTTCTTC.